Shown below are 14 T cell receptor beta chains from a single sample sequenced in a study of T cell responses to AZD1222 COVID-19 vaccine (dated by TCRdb to the early 2020s). Explained via the paper, the time point label denotes: baseline before first vaccination. The treatment or condition label on this specimen signifies: meningococcal conjugate vaccine given as trial control. The library was generated by the immunoSEQ multiplex PCR assay. In TCRdb, the immuneACCESS table is reduced to in-frame sequences with V and J assigned. These tables do not hold every clone; where another copy was compared, an unresolved V gene accounts for under half, and the others remain unexplained. This sample gives 150,000 to 160,000 clones in total; roughly 90% of them show up just once. 5.5% to 6% of the sample is in the top ten clones. The input for sequencing was peripheral blood, taken on day 0 of MenACWY control vaccination. These receptors were taken from an adult in good health.

The gene calls are TRBV27 and TRBJ1-2, with TRBD1 matching 7 bases. CDR1 and CDR2 (germline): MNHEY, SMNVEV (reference sequence). CDR3 size: 15 residues. V was clipped by 4 bases and J by 8 bases; unmatched bases: 13. The DNA of the CDR3 is TGTGCCAGCAGTTCACTCTGGGACAGTCGGGGCGGCTACACCTTC. Its translation is CASSSLWDSRGGYTF.

The chain employs TRBV28 and TRBJ1-4; no definite D call. The CDR3 runs to 13 residues. CDR1 MDHEN and CDR2 SYDVKM come from the germline V gene. V shed 1 base and J shed 5 bases, with 5 bases lying between them. CDR3 DNA: TGTGCCAGCAGTTTATCCCCAAATGAAAAACTGTTTTTT. Its protein is CASSLSPNEKLFF.

The chain combines TRBV18 with TRBJ1-1; no clear D gene. The V and J ends lost 0 bases and 1 base respectively, with 12 bases between them. This CDR3 is 16 amino acids long. Germline CDR1 and CDR2: KGHSH and LQKENI. CDR3: CASSPPAAAENTEAFF. The DNA of the CDR3 is TGTGCCAGCTCACCACCGGCGGCGGCCGAGAACACTGAAGCTTTCTTT.

This clone was detected only once. The chain is built from TRBV11-2 and TRBJ1-6, with a possible D match to TRBD1 (5 bases). The CDR3 extends over 14 amino acids. Germline-derived CDR1 and CDR2 are SGHAT and FQNNGV. V was shortened by 4 bases and J by 14 bases, with 18 bases between the two germline ends. This chain's CDR3 is CASSSVRGLAALHF. CDR3 DNA: TGTGCCAGCAGCTCCGTACGGGGCCTGGCGGCCCTCCACTTT. Full variable domain (rest looked up from reference TRBV11-2 and TRBJ1-6): EAGVAQSPRYKIIEKRQSVAFWCNPISGHATLYWYQQILGQGPKLLIQFQNNGVVDDSQLPKDRFSAERLKGVDSTLKIQPAKLEDSAVYLCASSSVRGLAALHFGNGTRLTVT.

The genes are TRBV7-3 and TRBJ2-1; D is undetermined. Trimming took off 2 bases at V and 6 bases at J, with 14 bases between the two ends. The CDR3 totals 15 residues. Germline V CDR1 and CDR2: SGHTA, FQGTGA. The CDR3 here is CASSLSLGPLNEQFF. CDR3 in DNA: TGTGCCAGCAGCTTATCGCTGGGCCCCCTCAATGAGCAGTTCTTC.

This chain links TRBV9 with TRBJ1-6; TRBD1 agrees at 9 bases. CDR1 SGDLS and CDR2 YYNGEE come from the germline V gene. After removal of 4 bases from V and 6 bases from J, the junction contained 5 bases not matched to a gene. This CDR3 contains 15 residues. CDR3 region: CASSTGDRANSPLHF. CDR3 nucleotide sequence: TGTGCCAGCAGCACCGGGGACAGGGCTAATTCACCCCTCCACTTT.

The J gene is TRBJ2-1, the V gene TRBV19; TRBD2 matches 10 bases. The CDR3 is made up of 15 amino acids. The germline gives CDR1 LNHDA, CDR2 SQIVND (reference sequence). Trimming removed 1 base from V and 6 bases from J; junction bases left unmatched: 3. CDR3 amino acids: CASSIGLAGVNEQFF. In DNA form, the CDR3 reads TGTGCCAGTAGTATAGGGCTAGCGGGAGTCAATGAGCAGTTCTTC.

In DNA form, the CDR3 reads TGCGCCAGCAGCCAAGATGTGCTAGCTTCTTTAGATACGCAGTATTTT. This translates into CASSQDVLASLDTQYF. The chain combines TRBV4-1 with TRBJ2-3, with a tentative D call TRBD2 (5 bases). The CDR3 extends over 16 amino acids. Germline values: CDR1 MGHRA, CDR2 YSYEKL. Trimming cost V 0 bases and J 5 bases, with 15 bases left between them.

The V and J genes are TRBV7-2 and TRBJ1-2, with 7 positions matching TRBD1. V lost 1 base and J lost 4; bases outside the gene matches: 12. Germline loops: CDR1 SGHTA, CDR2 FQGNSA. The CDR3 length is 17 residues. The CDR3: CASSLELGTAELYGYTF. The CDR3 nucleotides are TGTGCCAGCAGCTTAGAACTGGGGACAGCAGAACTCTATGGCTACACCTTC.

This sequence joins TRBV27 and TRBJ2-5; a possible D gene is TRBD2 (6 bases). This CDR3 spans 18 amino acids. CDR1 is MNHEY and CDR2 is SMNVEV in the germline V gene (reference sequence). Trimming shortened V by 5 bases and J by 2 bases, and 24 bases separated the two germline ends. The CDR3 protein is CASSRRREGGEKQETQYF. The CDR3 DNA sequence: TGTGCCAGCAGTAGAAGAAGAGAGGGAGGAGAAAAACAAGAGACCCAGTACTTC.

This clone was counted a few times. The chain employs TRBV4-2 and TRBJ2-1; D not certain. This CDR3 region has 16 residues. The V end was cut by 0 bases, the J end by 6 bases, with 15 bases between. Germline CDR1 LGHNA, CDR2 YNFKEQ. This chain's CDR3 is CASSQDVRYDSNEQFF. The CDR3 region has the DNA TGTGCCAGCAGCCAAGATGTTAGATACGACTCCAATGAGCAGTTCTTC.

The J gene is TRBJ1-1, the V gene TRBV3-1 (or the pseudogene TRBV3-2), with D uncertain. The CDR3 is 13 amino acids. Germline values: CDR1 LGHDT, CDR2 YNNKEL (reference sequence). V lost 1 base, J lost 5 bases, and 8 bases lay in between. The chain's CDR3 is CASSQVMGTEAFF. The DNA of the CDR3 is TGTGCCAGCAGCCAAGTCATGGGGACTGAAGCTTTCTTT.

This clone turned up a few times. This chain uses TRBV4-2 with TRBJ1-2; D is possibly TRBD1 (5 bases). CDR3 size: 15 residues. V lost 1 base, J lost 1 base, and 10 bases lay in between. Germline lookup yields CDR1 LGHNA and CDR2 YNFKEQ. CDR3 region: CASSQGSGGNYGYTF. The CDR3 DNA sequence: TGTGCCAGCAGCCAAGGAAGTGGGGGTAACTATGGCTACACCTTC.

The chain has TRBV5-6 and TRBJ2-7; tentatively, D is TRBD2 (7 bases). V lost 1 base and J 7 bases, leaving 18 bases between the germline ends. The germline V gene has CDR1 SGHDT and CDR2 YYEEEE. The CDR3 is 15 amino acids. CDR3: CASSLPTQGRGEQYV. The CDR3 DNA reads as TGTGCCAGCAGCTTGCCCACCCAGGGGAGGGGGGAGCAGTACGTC.